A selection of T cell receptor beta chains follows, all from one sample in a study of T cell responses to AZD1222 COVID-19 vaccine. Sequencing used immunoSEQ multiplex PCR; TCRdb keeps in-frame clones, though not all of them. Found here are around 110,000 clones, around 90% of them singletons; the top ten hold approximately 5%. Sequenced material: peripheral blood, taken on day 0 of AZD1222 vaccination. These receptors were obtained from an adult in good health. CDR3s include the opening cysteine and the closing phenylalanine or tryptophan. The D gene is left open where the match is weak. Only part of the rows carry a size: once, few, many, or a class if the clone is expanded.

>-|-|TRBV4-3|TRBJ1-5
CASSQDRDLSNQPQHF
TGCGCCAGCAGCCAAGATAGGGACCTTAGCAATCAGCCCCAGCATTTT
>-|-|TRBV5-4|TRBJ1-3
CASSLGAASGNTIYF
TGTGCCAGCAGCTTGGGGGCAGCCTCTGGAAACACCATATATTTT
>-|-|TRBV3-1/TRBV3-2|TRBJ1-3
CASSPNSKGNTIYF
TGTGCCAGCAGCCCGAACTCAAAGGGAAACACCATATATTTT
>-|-|TRBV3-1/TRBV3-2|TRBJ2-1
CASSHGGASYNEQFF
TGTGCCAGCAGCCATGGGGGGGCGTCCTACAATGAGCAGTTCTTC
>-|-|TRBV23-1|TRBJ2-1
CASSQSQGRGEQFF
TGCGCCAGCAGTCAATCGCAGGGCCGGGGTGAGCAGTTCTTC
>-|TRBD1|TRBV12-5|TRBJ1-5
CASGRGTDNQPQHF
TGTGCTAGTGGACGGGGGACAGACAATCAGCCCCAGCATTTT
>-|TRBD1|TRBV24-1|TRBJ1-2
CATSDPGTGGGYTF
TGTGCCACCAGTGACCCCGGGACAGGGGGTGGCTACACCTTC
>once|-|TRBV4-3|TRBJ2-3
CASSHAGPSTDTQYF
TGCGCCAGCAGCCACGCAGGGCCTAGCACAGATACGCAGTATTTT
>-|-|TRBV9|TRBJ1-4
CASSASGSKVLNEKLFF
TGTGCCAGCAGCGCGAGCGGGAGCAAGGTGCTTAATGAAAAACTGTTTTTT
>-|-|TRBV28|TRBJ1-5
CASSSALGSNQPQHF
TGTGCCAGCAGTTCCGCGTTGGGTAGCAATCAGCCCCAGCATTTT
>-|-|TRBV3-1/TRBV3-2|TRBJ2-5
CASSQVVSYQETQYF
TGTGCCAGCAGCCAAGTAGTCAGTTACCAAGAGACCCAGTACTTC
>-|TRBD1|TRBV30|TRBJ1-5
CAWSGEQGIGNQPQHF
TGTGCCTGGAGTGGAGAACAGGGGATTGGCAATCAGCCCCAGCATTTT
>-|-|TRBV14|TRBJ1-1
CASSPSMNTEAFF
TGTGCCAGCAGCCCCTCCATGAACACTGAAGCTTTCTTT
>-|TRBD1|TRBV5-6|TRBJ1-4
CASSRDRDEKLFF
TGTGCCAGCAGCCGAGACAGGGACGAAAAACTGTTTTTT
>-|TRBD1|TRBV7-9|TRBJ1-1
CASSLERGQAFF
TGTGCCAGCAGCTTAGAAAGGGGGCAAGCTTTCTTT
>-|-|TRBV9|TRBJ1-6
CASSPFGSSGGLSSPLHF
TGTGCCAGCAGCCCCTTCGGCAGTTCGGGGGGATTATCTTCACCCCTCCACTTT
>-|-|TRBV6-1|TRBJ1-2
CASSETDGPGGYTF
TGTGCCAGCAGTGAGACGGACGGCCCGGGTGGCTACACCTTC
>-|-|TRBV6-1|TRBJ1-5
CASSDRDSNQPQHF
TGTGCCAGCAGTGACAGGGATAGCAATCAGCCCCAGCATTTT
>once|-|TRBV19|TRBJ1-1
CASRHGGMNTEAFF
TGTGCCAGTAGGCACGGGGGCATGAACACTGAAGCTTTCTTT
>-|-|TRBV18|TRBJ1-1
CASSPGGGGTEAFF
TGTGCCAGCTCACCAGGGGGCGGTGGAACTGAAGCTTTCTTT